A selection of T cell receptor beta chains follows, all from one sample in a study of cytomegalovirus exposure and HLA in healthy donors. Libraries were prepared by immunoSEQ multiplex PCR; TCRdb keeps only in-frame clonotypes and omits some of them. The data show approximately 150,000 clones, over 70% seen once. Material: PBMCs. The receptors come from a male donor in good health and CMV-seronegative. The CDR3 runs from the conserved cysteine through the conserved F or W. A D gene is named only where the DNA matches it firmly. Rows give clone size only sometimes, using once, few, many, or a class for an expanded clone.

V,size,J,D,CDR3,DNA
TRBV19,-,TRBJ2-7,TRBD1,CASTRTGSSYEQYF,TGTGCCAGTACAAGGACAGGCAGCTCCTACGAGCAGTACTTC
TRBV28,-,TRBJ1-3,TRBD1,CASSPPDRVSGNTIYF,TGTGCCAGCAGTCCCCCCGACAGGGTCAGTGGAAACACCATATATTTT
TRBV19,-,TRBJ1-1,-,CASSIASGGFTEAFF,TGTGCCAGTAGTATAGCCTCGGGGGGCTTCACTGAAGCTTTCTTT
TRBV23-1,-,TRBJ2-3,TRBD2,CASSHQRESDTQYF,TGCGCCAGCAGTCACCAGCGGGAGTCTGATACGCAGTATTTT
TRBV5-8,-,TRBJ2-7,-,CASSFGGNSYEQYF,TGTGCCAGCAGCTTTGGGGGGAACTCCTACGAGCAGTACTTC
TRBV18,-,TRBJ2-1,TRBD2,CASSPTGLAGANEQFF,TGTGCCAGCTCCCCAACGGGACTAGCGGGAGCAAATGAGCAGTTCTTC
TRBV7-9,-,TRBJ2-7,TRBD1,CASSLAKQGYRAYEQYF,TGTGCCAGCAGCTTAGCAAAACAGGGGTATAGGGCCTACGAGCAGTACTTC
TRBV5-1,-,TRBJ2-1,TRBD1,CASRGQGFDEQFF,TGCGCCAGCAGGGGACAGGGTTTCGATGAGCAGTTCTTC
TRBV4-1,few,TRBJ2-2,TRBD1,CASRTGGSSNTGELFF,TGCGCCAGCCGAACAGGGGGCTCCTCGAACACCGGGGAGCTGTTTTTT
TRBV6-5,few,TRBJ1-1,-,CASSRDGGRLGAFF,TGTGCCAGCAGTCGGGACGGGGGTCGATTAGGAGCTTTCTTT
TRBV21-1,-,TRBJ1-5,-,CASSLPEKQRTNQPQHF,TGTGCCAGCAGCCTCCCAGAAAAACAGAGAACCAATCAGCCCCAGCATTTT
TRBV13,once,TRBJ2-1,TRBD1,CASSPVRGIYNEQFF,TGTGCCAGCAGCCCCGTCAGGGGGATCTACAATGAGCAGTTCTTC
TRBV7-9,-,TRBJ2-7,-,CASSFSGGDSYEQYF,TGTGCCAGCAGCTTCTCGGGGGGCGATTCGTACGAGCAGTACTTC
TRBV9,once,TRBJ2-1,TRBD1,CASSVVFGTGDNEQFF,TGTGCCAGCAGCGTAGTATTCGGGACAGGGGACAATGAGCAGTTCTTC
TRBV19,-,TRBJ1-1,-,CASSMSMNTEAFF,TGTGCCAGTAGTATGTCCATGAACACTGAAGCTTTCTTT
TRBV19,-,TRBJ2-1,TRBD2,CASSGWTSGSYNEQFF,TGTGCCAGTAGTGGGTGGACTAGCGGGTCTTACAATGAGCAGTTCTTC
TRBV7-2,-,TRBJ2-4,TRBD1,CASSLRQGQKNIQYF,TGTGCCAGCAGCTTAAGACAGGGGCAGAAAAACATTCAGTACTTC
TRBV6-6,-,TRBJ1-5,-,CASSDGQGYNQPQHF,TGTGCCAGCAGTGACGGCCAGGGCTACAATCAGCCCCAGCATTTT
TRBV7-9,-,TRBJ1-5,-,CASSLEQGGYSNQPQHF,TGTGCCAGCAGCTTAGAACAGGGTGGATATAGCAATCAGCCCCAGCATTTT
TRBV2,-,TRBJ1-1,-,CASSQAATEAFF,TGTGCCAGCAGTCAGGCAGCCACTGAAGCTTTCTTT
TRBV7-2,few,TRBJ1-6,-,CASSRRQAQAPLHF,TGTGCCAGCAGCCGGCGACAGGCCCAAGCGCCCCTCCACTTT
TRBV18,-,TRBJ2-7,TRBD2,CASSLPGPGLAGERYEQYF,TGTGCCAGCTCTCTACCCGGTCCGGGACTAGCGGGGGAGAGATACGAGCAGTACTTC
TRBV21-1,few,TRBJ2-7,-,CASSNKGQGVYEQYF,TGTGCCAGCAGCAACAAGGGACAGGGGGTATACGAGCAGTACTTC